The next 8 T cell receptor beta chains were all read from a single sample in a study of blood T cell repertoires in COVID-19. The protocol was immunoSEQ multiplex PCR, while the TCRdb copy is restricted to in-frame clones and leaves out a portion. The repertoire consists of 70,000 to 90,000 clones, with about 76% occurring once and the leading ten covering 24%. Sequencing used peripheral blood. All receptors come from a human donor in a cohort sampled during active COVID-19.

This chain links TRBV19 with TRBJ1-1, with D unresolved. The germline V gene encodes CDR1 LNHDA and CDR2 SQIVND (reference sequence). V gave up 7 bases and J gave up 7 bases, with 10 bases separating them. CDR3 size: 11 residues. CDR3 coding DNA: TGTGCCAGTATGGGGAGACATGAAGCTTTCTTT. This encodes CASMGRHEAFF.

The rearrangement joins TRBV21-1 to TRBJ1-5. TRBV21-1 has pseudogene status. The CDR3 sequence is 16 residues long. The CDR3 DNA reads TGTGCCAGCAGCAAAGTGGCGGCTTATAGCAATCAGCCCCAGCATTTT. Encoded protein: CASSKVAAYSNQPQHF.

This chain joins TRBV19 and TRBJ1-1; D gene uncertain. The CDR3 contains 18 residues. CDR1 and CDR2 (germline): LNHDA, SQIVND (reference sequence). The V end lost 2 bases, the J end lost 6 bases, and 25 bases lay between the germline ends. The CDR3 protein is CASSIFLAEVGSGAEAFF. The CDR3 region has the DNA TGTGCCAGTAGTATATTTCTCGCGGAGGTTGGGAGCGGGGCTGAAGCTTTCTTT.

The V gene is TRBV5-1, the J gene TRBJ2-1, with TRBD1 identical over 7 bases. Unmatched junction bases numbered 2, after V lost 0 bases and J lost 5 bases. This CDR3 is built from 14 residues. Germline CDR1 is SGHRS and CDR2 is YFSETQ. CDR3 sequence reads: CASSLGQGDNEQFF. CDR3 nucleotide sequence: TGCGCCAGCAGCTTGGGACAGGGAGACAATGAGCAGTTCTTC.

The rearrangement joins TRBV19 to TRBJ2-1, with 9 bases identical to TRBD1. Unmatched junction bases numbered 5, after V lost 5 bases and J lost 6 bases. CDR1 LNHDA and CDR2 SQIVND come from the germline V gene (reference sequence). The CDR3 has 14 amino acids. CDR3: CASSSETGGNEQFF. The DNA of the CDR3 is TGTGCCAGTAGTTCCGAGACAGGGGGCAATGAGCAGTTCTTC. Supplemented by reference TRBV19 and TRBJ2-1, the full variable domain reads DGGITQSPKYLFRKEGQNVTLSCEQNLNHDAMYWYRQDPGQGLRLIYYSQIVNDFQKGDIAEGYSVSREKKESFPLTVTSAQKNPTAFYLCASSSETGGNEQFFGPGTRLTVL.

The rearrangement uses TRBV6-5 and TRBJ2-3, with 7 positions matching TRBD1. The CDR3 is 15 residues long. The V gene end was trimmed by 6 bases and the J gene end by 1 base; junction bases not matched to a gene: 7. Germline CDR1 MNHEY, CDR2 SVGAGI. The CDR3 sequence: CASRTIGTGTDTQYF. As DNA, the CDR3 is TGTGCCAGCAGGACGATCGGGACAGGCACAGATACGCAGTATTTT.

This chain connects TRBV21-1 to TRBJ2-7; the table's TRBD2 call for D was not verified on the DNA. TRBV21-1 is a pseudogene locus. This CDR3 has 14 residues. CDR3 region: CASSKAPGGCEQYF. The DNA for the CDR3 is TGTGCCAGCAGCAAAGCCCCGGGAGGGTGCGAGCAGTACTTC.

The chain recombines TRBV30 with TRBJ1-5; weak D call: TRBD1 (6 bases). The CDR3 spans 15 residues. V lost 0 bases and J 7 bases, leaving 16 bases between the germline ends. The germline V gene has CDR1 GTSNPN and CDR2 SVGIG (reference sequence). This chain's CDR3 is CAWSVWMGGRQPQHF. The CDR3 DNA sequence: TGTGCCTGGAGTGTATGGATGGGGGGGCGGCAGCCCCAGCATTTT.